The 12 T cell receptor beta chains reported below all come from one sample, sequenced in a study of shared clonotypes between healthy human individuals. TCRdb keeps only in-frame clones here, not all; method: immunoSEQ multiplex PCR. The repertoire consists of about 1.1 million clones, with 70% to 80% occurring once and the leading ten covering more than 0.45%. The material sequenced was memory CD4+ T cells from PBMCs. As for subset: CD45RA-negative fraction. The origin of the receptors is a young man in good health. Some clones in this sample may be carry-over from other donors' samples.

This clone was counted a few times. This chain joins TRBV11-2 and TRBJ2-1, with D tentatively TRBD2 (6 bases). The CDR3 totals 15 residues. Trimming took 5 bases from V and 12 from J, leaving 23 bases between them. CDR1 is SGHAT and CDR2 is FQNNGV in the germline V gene. This CDR3 reads CASSPSPGAKKGQFF. As DNA, the CDR3 is TGTGCCAGCAGCCCCAGTCCGGGAGCTAAGAAAGGGCAGTTCTTC.

This rearrangement joins TRBV4-3 to TRBJ2-5; a weak D match, TRBD2 (5 bases). This CDR3 spans 15 amino acids. Germline CDR1 reads LGHNA; CDR2 reads YSLEER. The V end was cut by 1 base, the J end by 4 bases, with 13 bases between. The CDR3 loop reads CASSQAQSEGETQYF. In DNA, the CDR3 is TGCGCCAGCAGCCAAGCACAGTCCGAGGGAGAGACCCAGTACTTC.

V and J are TRBV25-1 and TRBJ2-1; perhaps D is TRBD1 or TRBD2 (5 bases each). This CDR3 has 14 residues. The ends were cut back, 7 bases at V and 5 bases at J, with 15 bases in the middle. The germline V gene has CDR1 MGHDK and CDR2 SYGVNS. CDR3 sequence: CASTRPGSHNEQFF. The CDR3 nucleotides read TGTGCCAGCACCCGCCCAGGGAGCCACAATGAGCAGTTCTTC.

This chain uses TRBV11-3 with TRBJ2-1; D possibly corresponds to TRBD2 (6 bases). The CDR3 runs 18 residues. V lost 1 base, J lost 7 bases, and 23 bases lay in between. The germline V gene encodes CDR1 SGHNT and CDR2 YENEEA. The CDR3 DNA sequence: TGTGCCAGCAGCTTAGGGATCCAGGAGGGTTCGGAAAGGAATGAGCAGTTCTTC. It encodes CASSLGIQEGSERNEQFF.

This chain uses TRBV6-6 with TRBJ2-3; the D gene is possibly TRBD1 (5 bases). Germline V gene lookup returns CDR1 MNHNY and CDR2 SVGAGI (reference sequence). Trimming shortened V by 8 bases and J by 6 bases, and 12 bases separated the two germline ends. The CDR3 spans 12 residues. In DNA form, the CDR3 reads TGTGCCAGCGCGACAGTAGGGGATACGCAGTATTTT. Residues: CASATVGDTQYF.

V is TRBV19 and J is TRBJ1-5; 7 bases fit TRBD1. The CDR3 is 15 residues long. Trimming at V came to 2 bases and at J to 3 bases, leaving 4 bases not matched to a gene. From germline, CDR1 is LNHDA and CDR2 SQIVND (reference sequence). As DNA, the CDR3 is TGTGCCAGTAGTATACAGGGGGAGATCAATCAGCCCCAGCATTTT. Protein: CASSIQGEINQPQHF.

The chain combines TRBV29-1 with TRBJ1-1; no reliable D call. The V and J ends lost 2 bases and 0 bases respectively, with 7 bases between them. This CDR3 contains 13 residues. Germline V gene lookup returns CDR1 SQVTM and CDR2 ANQGSEA. The CDR3 reads CSVEWSMNTEAFF. The CDR3 DNA sequence: TGCAGCGTTGAATGGAGCATGAACACTGAAGCTTTCTTT.

The chain has TRBV11-3 and TRBJ2-1, with D unresolved. The CDR3 contains 13 residues. The germline V and J ends were trimmed by 5 bases and 4 bases, with 9 bases remaining between them. CDR1 is SGHNT and CDR2 is YENEEA in the germline V gene. DNA for the CDR3: TGTGCCAGCAGCAGGGCAGATTACAATGAGCAGTTCTTC. It codes for CASSRADYNEQFF.

This clone was seen a handful of times. V usage is TRBV4-2 and J usage is TRBJ1-4, with TRBD1 matching over 11 bases. V lost 0 bases and J lost 2; bases outside the gene matches: 11. This CDR3 contains 20 residues. Germline CDR1 is LGHNA and CDR2 is YNFKEQ. The CDR3 sequence: CASSQDSRTGGPLTNEKLFF. Written as DNA, the CDR3 is TGTGCCAGCAGCCAAGATTCCAGGACAGGGGGCCCTCTGACTAATGAAAAACTGTTTTTT.

This chain connects TRBV19 to TRBJ2-2, with 9 bases identical to TRBD1. The germline V gene has CDR1 LNHDA and CDR2 SQIVND (reference sequence). This CDR3 has 14 amino acids. Germline trimming cut 7 bases from V and 5 bases from J; bases unmatched to any gene: 5. This chain's CDR3 is CASKQGAITGELFF. CDR3 bases: TGTGCCAGTAAACAGGGGGCGATAACCGGGGAGCTGTTTTTT.

The rearrangement joins TRBV2 to TRBJ1-5, with D possibly being TRBD1 (5 bases). In germline, CDR1 is SNHLY, CDR2 FYNNEI. This CDR3 is 14 amino acids long. Between the trimmed V and J ends, which lost 2 bases and 7 bases, there was a span of 12 bases. CDR3 sequence: CASSETGVGQPQHF. The CDR3 DNA reads TGTGCCAGCAGTGAAACGGGGGTAGGGCAGCCCCAGCATTTT.

The V and J genes are TRBV7-8 and TRBJ2-7; possible D gene TRBD2, 5 bases. The V end lost 2 bases, the J end lost 2 bases, and 10 bases lay between the germline ends. CDR1 is SGHVS and CDR2 is FQNEAQ in the germline V gene. The CDR3 length is 14 residues. CDR3 in amino acids: CASSLRDKAYEQYF. CDR3 bases: TGTGCCAGCAGCTTACGGGATAAAGCCTACGAGCAGTACTTC.